The sequence of this T cell receptor beta chain was determined in a study of T cells in Graves' hyperthyroidism and ophthalmopathy (dated by TCRdb to between 2018 and 2021). The study in broad terms: Peripheral blood samples were taken at initial diagnosis, before any treatment was given. The paper reports TCR Vbeta CDR3 sequencing of 130 to 150 peripheral blood samples: 43 ophthalmopathy, about 75 hyperthyroidism and 17 progressor patients. Once sampling was done, hyperthyroidism patients were given methimazole at a starting dose of 30 mg daily, whereas ophthalmopathy patients were given high-dose intravenous methylprednisolone. Prospective prediction of ophthalmopathy was tested in an independent validation cohort of fewer than 20 hyperthyroidism patients and 17 patients who later progressed to ophthalmopathy. The 90 or so discovery patients were randomly split 7:3 into training and test sets. To identify distinguishing TCR V-J signatures, a discovery cohort of about 100 patients was used, comprising approximately 40 with Graves' ophthalmopathy and around 57 with stable Graves' hyperthyroidism. Thyroid tissue and blood T-cell repertoires from several Graves' hyperthyroidism patients were also compared in the study.

Moderately to severely active disease, a Clinical Activity Score of at least 3, a NOSPECS grade of at least 4, and a duration under 3 months were present in ophthalmopathy patients. Patients with uncontrolled infections, other autoimmune diseases, pregnancy or lactation were excluded. Diagnoses relied on clinical symptoms, serum thyroxine and TRAb, thyroid ultrasound and orbital computed tomography. Ficoll-Paque density gradient centrifugation was used to isolate PBMCs from 8.5 to 10 ml of fresh peripheral blood. Total RNA was extracted using Trizol reagent, and RNA quality was assessed on an Agilent 2100 Bioanalyzer. This clonotype was seen repeatedly, ten times or more. Its antigen is still unknown. No much larger clonotype is one base removed from it; base qualities were not supplied. Overall results and qualifications from the work: In validation, progression to ophthalmopathy was predicted by the model with around 71% sensitivity and roughly 76% specificity, a median of approximately 7.1 months before onset. No statistical method was used to fix the sample size in advance, and group allocation was not hidden from the investigators. Most expanded thyroid clonotypes (frequency above 0.001) were also detected in blood, suggesting blood repertoires may reflect thyroid immune responses. A model built on a 13 V-J signature distinguished ophthalmopathy from stable hyperthyroidism, reaching roughly 88% sensitivity and 81.08% specificity in cross-validation and 80%/75% in testing.

TCR beta CDR3 regions were amplified from RNA transcripts. The TCR CDR3 was subjected to a first round of RT-PCR using the HTBI primer set and the Qiagen OneStep RT-PCR kit. Libraries were constructed in a second round of multiplex PCR, after which size selection and purification were carried out. Paired-end sequencing of the libraries was performed with 100 bp reads on an Illumina HiSeq2000. As for the authors' bioinformatics: SOAPnuke was used to process the raw data, with reads discarded if the reads contained adapters or uncalled bases, had a mean Phred below 15, or lacked an exact constant-primer or identifier match. COPE v1.2.5 was used to merge the high-quality paired reads, and each unique nucleotide sequence was defined as a clonotype. MiTCR v1.1 was used to align clonotypes to the IMGT TRBV, TRBD and TRBJ reference segments. Only V-J combinations with frequency above 0.0001, covering about 99% of repertoires, were analysed. The TCS score was defined as F50 (clonal expansion) divided by E x V (chaos), with BLOSUM62-based TCRdist calculated between CDR3 peptides within each V-J. Welch's t-statistics and random forest reduced 450 to 600 V-J features to about 12, which were used in a naive Bayes classifier (R e1071). TCRdb cleaned the public reads at Q25 with fastp, built clones with MiXCR and kept in-frame beta chains. Here each entry gathers all rows of one CDR3 protein and keeps the most common genes and DNA. The V and J calls and clone size come from TCRdb's table, not from the authors' own analysis. A total of about half a million distinct CDR3 sequences appear in this sample, nearly 20% of them only once. The leading ten clones occupy 40% to 50% of the sample.

The sample consisted of blood. This clonotype was sampled from a man in his forties with Graves' ophthalmopathy.

The CDR3 reads CASSERTTGTFSTDTQYF. In nucleotides, the sequence is TGTGCCAGCAGTGAGAGAACCACTGGGACTTTCTCCACAGATACGCAGTATTTT. The sequence joins TRBV2 to TRBJ2-3, and possibly TRBD2, on 6 matching bases. The CDR3 covers 18 residues, taking in both the cysteine and the phenylalanine. CDR3 DNA is the only sequence kept; it has 54 bases, read in frame from the first base. V is reduced by 3 bases and J by 2 bases, leaving a spacing of 21 bases between them. CDR1 and CDR2 (SNHLY, FYNNEI) derive from the germline V gene.